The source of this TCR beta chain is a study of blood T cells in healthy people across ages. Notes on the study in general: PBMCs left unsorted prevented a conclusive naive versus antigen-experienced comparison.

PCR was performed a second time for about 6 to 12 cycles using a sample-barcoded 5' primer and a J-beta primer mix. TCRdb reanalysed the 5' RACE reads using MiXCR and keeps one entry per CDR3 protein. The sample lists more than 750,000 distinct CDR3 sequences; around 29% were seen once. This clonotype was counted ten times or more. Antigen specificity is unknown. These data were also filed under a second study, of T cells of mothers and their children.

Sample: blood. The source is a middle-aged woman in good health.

DNA for the CDR3: TGTGCCAGCAGTAAAGACAGTAACTATGGCTACACCTTC. This codes for CASSKDSNYGYTF. The chain couples TRBV7-9 to TRBJ1-2; D is possibly TRBD1 (5 bases). The V and J ends lost 6 bases and 1 base respectively, with 9 bases between them. CDR3 size: 13 residues. Germline V gene data show CDR1 as SEHNR and CDR2 as FQNEAQ (reference sequence).